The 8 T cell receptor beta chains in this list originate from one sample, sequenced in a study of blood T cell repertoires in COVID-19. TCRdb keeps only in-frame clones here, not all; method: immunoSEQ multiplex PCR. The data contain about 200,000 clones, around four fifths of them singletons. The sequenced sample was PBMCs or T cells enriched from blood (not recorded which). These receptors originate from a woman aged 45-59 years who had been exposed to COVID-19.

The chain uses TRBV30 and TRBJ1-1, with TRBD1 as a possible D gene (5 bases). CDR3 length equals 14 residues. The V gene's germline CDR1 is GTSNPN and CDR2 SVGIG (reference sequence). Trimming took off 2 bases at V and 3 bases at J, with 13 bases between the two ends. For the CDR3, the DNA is TGTGCCTGGAGTCCACCTTGGGGGGACACTGAAGCTTTCTTT. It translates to CAWSPPWGDTEAFF.

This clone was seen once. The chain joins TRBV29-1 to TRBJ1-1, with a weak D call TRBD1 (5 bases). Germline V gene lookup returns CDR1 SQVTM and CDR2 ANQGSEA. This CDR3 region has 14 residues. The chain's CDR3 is CSHSLGGGGTEAFF. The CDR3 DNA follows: TGCAGTCACAGCTTGGGCGGGGGGGGAACTGAAGCTTTCTTT.

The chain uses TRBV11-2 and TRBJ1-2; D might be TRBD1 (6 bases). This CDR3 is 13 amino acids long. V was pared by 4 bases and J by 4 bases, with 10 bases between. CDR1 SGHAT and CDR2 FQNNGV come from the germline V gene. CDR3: CASSSRDTYGYTF. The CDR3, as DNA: TGTGCCAGCAGCTCCCGGGACACCTATGGCTACACCTTC. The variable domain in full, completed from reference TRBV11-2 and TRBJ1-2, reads EAGVAQSPRYKIIEKRQSVAFWCNPISGHATLYWYQQILGQGPKLLIQFQNNGVVDDSQLPKDRFSAERLKGVDSTLKIQPAKLEDSAVYLCASSSRDTYGYTFGSGTRLTVV.

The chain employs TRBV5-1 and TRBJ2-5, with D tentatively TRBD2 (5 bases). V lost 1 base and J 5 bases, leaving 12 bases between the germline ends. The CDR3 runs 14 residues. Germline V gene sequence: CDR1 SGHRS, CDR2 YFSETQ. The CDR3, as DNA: TGCGCCAGCAGCTTGTCCAGTCAGCGGGAGACCCAGTACTTC. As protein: CASSLSSQRETQYF.

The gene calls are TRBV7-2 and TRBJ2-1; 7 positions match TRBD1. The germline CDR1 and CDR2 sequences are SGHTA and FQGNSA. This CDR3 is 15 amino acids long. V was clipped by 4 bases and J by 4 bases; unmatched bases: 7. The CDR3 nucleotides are TGTGCCAGCAGCTCTACAGGGGCCCCTTACAATGAGCAGTTCTTC. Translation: CASSSTGAPYNEQFF. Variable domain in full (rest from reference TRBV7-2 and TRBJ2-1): GAGVSQSPSNKVTEKGKDVELRCDPISGHTALYWYRQSLGQGLEFLIYFQGNSAPDKSGLPSDRFSAERTGGSVSTLTIQRTQQEDSAVYLCASSSTGAPYNEQFFGPGTRLTVL.

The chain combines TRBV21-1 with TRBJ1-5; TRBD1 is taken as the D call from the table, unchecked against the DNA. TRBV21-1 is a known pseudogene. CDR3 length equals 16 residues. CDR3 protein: CASSKCLRGYNQPQHF. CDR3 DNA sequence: TGTGCCAGCAGCAAATGCCTCAGGGGATACAATCAGCCCCAGCATTTT.

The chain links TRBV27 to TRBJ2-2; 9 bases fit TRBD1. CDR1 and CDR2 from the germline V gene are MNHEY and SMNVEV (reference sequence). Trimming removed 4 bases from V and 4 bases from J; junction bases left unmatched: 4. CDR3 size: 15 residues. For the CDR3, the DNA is TGTGCCAGCAGTTCCCGGGACAGGGCCACCGGGGAGCTGTTTTTT. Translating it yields CASSSRDRATGELFF.

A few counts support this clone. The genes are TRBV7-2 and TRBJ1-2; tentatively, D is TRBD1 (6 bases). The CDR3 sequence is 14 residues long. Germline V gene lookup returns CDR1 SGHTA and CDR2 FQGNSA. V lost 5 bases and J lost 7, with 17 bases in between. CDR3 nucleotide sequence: TGTGCCAGCAGCGTGGGGGGGCCAGGGGCTGGCTACACCTTC. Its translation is CASSVGGPGAGYTF.